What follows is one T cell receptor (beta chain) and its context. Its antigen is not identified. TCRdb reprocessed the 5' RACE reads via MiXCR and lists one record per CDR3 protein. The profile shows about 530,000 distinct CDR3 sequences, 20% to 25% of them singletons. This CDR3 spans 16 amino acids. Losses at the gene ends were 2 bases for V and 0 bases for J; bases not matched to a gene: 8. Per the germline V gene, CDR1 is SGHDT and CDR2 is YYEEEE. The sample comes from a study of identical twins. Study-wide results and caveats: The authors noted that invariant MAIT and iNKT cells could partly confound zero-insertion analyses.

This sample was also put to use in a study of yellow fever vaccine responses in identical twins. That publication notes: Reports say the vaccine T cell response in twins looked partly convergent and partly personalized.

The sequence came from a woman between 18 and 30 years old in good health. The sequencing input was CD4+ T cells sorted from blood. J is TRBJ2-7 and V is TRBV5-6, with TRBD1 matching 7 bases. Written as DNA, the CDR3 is TGTGCCAGCAGCTTACGACAGGGCCTTGTCTCCTACGAGCAGTACGTC. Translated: CASSLRQGLVSYEQYV.